This is a list of T cell receptor beta chains from one sample in a study of cytomegalovirus exposure and HLA in healthy donors. Generated by immunoSEQ multiplex PCR, the TCRdb table keeps only in-frame clones and is missing some. The sample lists 120,000 or so clones, 81% occurring once. The sequencing sample was made of PBMCs. The receptor set was obtained from a middle-aged man in good health and CMV-seronegative. CDR3s leave out the opening cysteine and the closing phenylalanine or tryptophan.

>TRBV9|TRBJ2-6
ASTHGGFGANVLT
>TRBV7-2|TRBJ2-2
ASSLGLAGGDGELF
>TRBV9|TRBJ1-4
ASSVGPGQGNEKLF
>TRBV7-8|TRBJ1-3
ASSLGTVFGNTIY
>TRBV5-4|TRBJ1-5
ASSPGTDSNQPQH
>TRBV10-1|TRBJ2-5
ASSESSAGGQETQY
>TRBV2|TRBJ2-7
ASSASGQGWSEQY
>TRBV29-1|TRBJ1-1
SDHSEAF
>TRBV27|TRBJ2-3
ASSRDRVRTDTQY
>TRBV27|TRBJ1-1
AGTSTENTEAF
>TRBV2|TRBJ2-3
ASNPRTSPTDTQY
>TRBV10-1|TRBJ2-7
ASSQGYEQY
>TRBV7-9|TRBJ2-1
ASSLESTSVSSYNEQF
>TRBV6-5|TRBJ2-6
ASSYSRRSGANVLT
>TRBV30|TRBJ2-1
AWSPTSGSPRSYNEQF
>TRBV5-1|TRBJ2-3
ATATGGADTQY